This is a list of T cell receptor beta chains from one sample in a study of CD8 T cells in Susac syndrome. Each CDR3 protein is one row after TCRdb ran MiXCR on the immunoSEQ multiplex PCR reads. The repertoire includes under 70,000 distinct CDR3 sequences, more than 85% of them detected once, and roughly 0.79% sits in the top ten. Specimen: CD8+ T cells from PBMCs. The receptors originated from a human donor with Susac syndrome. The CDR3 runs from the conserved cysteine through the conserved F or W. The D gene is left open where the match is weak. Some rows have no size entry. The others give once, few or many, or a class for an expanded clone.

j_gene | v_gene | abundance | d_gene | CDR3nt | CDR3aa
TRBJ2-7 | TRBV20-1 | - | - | TGCAGTGCTTTGCCTTTCCGTCTCTCCTACGAGCAGTACTTC | CSALPFRLSYEQYF
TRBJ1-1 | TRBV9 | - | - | TGTGCCAGCAGCGTAGAAGGAAATGAAGCTTTCTTT | CASSVEGNEAFF
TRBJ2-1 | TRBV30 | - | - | TGTGCCTGGAGCCCTACTAGGGTCCCGCTGTTCTTC | CAWSPTRVPLFF
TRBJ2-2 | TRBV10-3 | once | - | TGTGCCATCAGTTCGCCTTCGGACACCGGGGAGCTGTTTTTT | CAISSPSDTGELFF
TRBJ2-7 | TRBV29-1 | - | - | TGCAGCGCAGTGACCCACCTCTCCTACGAGCAGTACTTC | CSAVTHLSYEQYF
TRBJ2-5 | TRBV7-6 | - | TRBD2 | TGTGCCAGCAGCTCAGTCGGGGGGACCGAGACCCAGTACTTC | CASSSVGGTETQYF
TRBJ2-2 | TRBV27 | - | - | TGTGCCAGCAGTTTATGGCGTCCTTACACCGGGGAGCTGTTTTTT | CASSLWRPYTGELFF
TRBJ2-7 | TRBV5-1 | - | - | TGCGCCAGCAGCTGGGGCTACGAGCAGTACTTC | CASSWGYEQYF
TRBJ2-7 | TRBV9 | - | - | TGTGCCAGCAGCCCGAGACAGAGTTCCTACGAGCAGTACTTC | CASSPRQSSYEQYF
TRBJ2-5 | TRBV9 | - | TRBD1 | TGTGCCAGCAGCGCACCAACAGGGGAAGAGACCCAGTACTTC | CASSAPTGEETQYF
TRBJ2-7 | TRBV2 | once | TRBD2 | TGTGCCAGCCGACTAGCGGGGGGATCCGCCTACGAGCAGTACTTC | CASRLAGGSAYEQYF
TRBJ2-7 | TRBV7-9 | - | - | TGTGCCAGCAGCTTAGCGGGGGGGCCCGGCGAGCAGTACTTC | CASSLAGGPGEQYF
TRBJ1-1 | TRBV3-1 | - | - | TGTGCCAGCAGCCAACAAGACACCGACACTGAAGCTTTCTTT | CASSQQDTDTEAFF
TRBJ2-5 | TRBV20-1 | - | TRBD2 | TGCAGTGCTAGAGAGATCGCGCGGGGGGGCAGAAAGACCCAGTACTTC | CSAREIARGGRKTQYF
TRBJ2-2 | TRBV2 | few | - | TGTGCCAGCGGGGACCTCGGGAACACCGGGGAGCTGTTTTTT | CASGDLGNTGELFF
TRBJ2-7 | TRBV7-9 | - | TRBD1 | TGTGCCAGCGGACAGGGGCCACCCTACGAGCAGTACTTC | CASGQGPPYEQYF
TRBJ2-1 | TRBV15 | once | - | TGTGCCACCAGCAGACCAGGACCCAACAATGAGCAGTTCTTC | CATSRPGPNNEQFF
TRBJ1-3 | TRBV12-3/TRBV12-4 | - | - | TGTGCCAGCATCCTGGGGAGGGCCGCTGGTGGAAACACCATATATTTT | CASILGRAAGGNTIYF
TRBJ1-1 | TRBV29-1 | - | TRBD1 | TGCAGCGTTCAATTGACAGGGGGGTACACTGAAGCTTTCTTT | CSVQLTGGYTEAFF
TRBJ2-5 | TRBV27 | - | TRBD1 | TGTGCCAGCAGTTTAGACAGGGTGGGCGAGACCCAGTACTTC | CASSLDRVGETQYF
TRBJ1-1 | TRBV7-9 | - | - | TGTGCCAGCGGAAGCGGCACTGAAGCTTTCTTT | CASGSGTEAFF
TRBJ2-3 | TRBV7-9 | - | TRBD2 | TGTGCCAGCAGCCAGCGGGATACGAGCACAGATACGCAGTATTTT | CASSQRDTSTDTQYF
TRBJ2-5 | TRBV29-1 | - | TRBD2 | TGCAGCTTCTGGACTAGCGGGGGCCAAGAGACCCAGTACTTC | CSFWTSGGQETQYF
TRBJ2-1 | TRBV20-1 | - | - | TGCAGTGCTAGTGCCCGGGGGTTCTTC | CSASARGFF
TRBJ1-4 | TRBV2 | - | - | TGTGCCAGCCTGATGGACAGTGATGAAAAACTGTTTTTT | CASLMDSDEKLFF
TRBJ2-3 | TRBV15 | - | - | TGTGCCACCCGTTACAGTTGGACAGATACGCAGTATTTT | CATRYSWTDTQYF
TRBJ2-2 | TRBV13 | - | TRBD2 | TGTGCCAGCAGCCAGAGCGGGGTCACCGGGGAGCTGTTTTTT | CASSQSGVTGELFF
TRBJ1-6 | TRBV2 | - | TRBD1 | TGTGCCAGCAAAACAGGGGGAGGTTCACCCCTCCACTTT | CASKTGGGSPLHF
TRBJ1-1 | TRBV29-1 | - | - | TGCAGCGTTGACCCCTGGGGGGGGACTGAAGCTTTCTTT | CSVDPWGGTEAFF
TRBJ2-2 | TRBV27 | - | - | TGTGCCAGCAGTTGGTCCGGTTACACCGGGGAGCTGTTTTTT | CASSWSGYTGELFF
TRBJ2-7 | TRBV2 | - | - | TGTGCCAGCACCGGATCCGAGTACGAGCAGTACTTC | CASTGSEYEQYF
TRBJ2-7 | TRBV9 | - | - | TGTGCCAGCAGCCCGAGGGGGGCAGGGGGCTCCTACGAGCAGTACTTC | CASSPRGAGGSYEQYF
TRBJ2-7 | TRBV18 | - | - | TGTGCCAGCTCACCGATGAGCTCCTACGAGCAGTACTTC | CASSPMSSYEQYF
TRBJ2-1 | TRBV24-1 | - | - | TGTGCCACCAGCCCACAGGGTCGGGACAATGAGCAGTTCTTC | CATSPQGRDNEQFF
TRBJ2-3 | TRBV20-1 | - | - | TGCAGTGCTAGAAGTCCTAGCACAGATACGCAGTATTTT | CSARSPSTDTQYF
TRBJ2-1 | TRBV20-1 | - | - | TGCAGTGCTAGAACCCTCGACTCCAGGGAGCAGTTCTTC | CSARTLDSREQFF
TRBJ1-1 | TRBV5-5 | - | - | TGTGCCAGCAGCTTAACAGGGCTGAACACTGAAGCTTTCTTT | CASSLTGLNTEAFF
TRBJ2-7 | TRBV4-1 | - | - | TGCGCCAGCAGCCAAGACTTAGATGACGAGCAGTACTTC | CASSQDLDDEQYF
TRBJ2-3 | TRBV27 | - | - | TGTGCCAGCAGTTTATTAGTTCAGTATTCAGATACGCAGTATTTT | CASSLLVQYSDTQYF
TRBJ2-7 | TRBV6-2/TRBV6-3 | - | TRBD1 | TGTGCCAGCAGTTGGCCGGGACAGGGGAGGTACGAGCAGTACTTC | CASSWPGQGRYEQYF
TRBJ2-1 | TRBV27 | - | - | TGTGCCAGCAGTTTACTTGGGGGGTCCTACAATGAGCAGTTCTTC | CASSLLGGSYNEQFF
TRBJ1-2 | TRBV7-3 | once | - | TGTGCCAGCAGCTTATCGGCAGGTCCGGGTGGCTACACCTTC | CASSLSAGPGGYTF
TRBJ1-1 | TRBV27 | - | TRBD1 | TGTGCCAGCAGTTTATCACCCACCTCCACAGGGGGCACTGAAGCTTTCTTT | CASSLSPTSTGGTEAFF
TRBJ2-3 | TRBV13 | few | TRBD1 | TGTGCCAGCAGCCGAACCGCGGGGACAGGATTTTCAGATACGCAGTATTTT | CASSRTAGTGFSDTQYF
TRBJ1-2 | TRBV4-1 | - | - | TGCGCCAGCAGCCACCTTCGGGGGGCGCAAGGCTACACCTTC | CASSHLRGAQGYTF
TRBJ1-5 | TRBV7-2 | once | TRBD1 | TGTGCCAGCAGCGGTAGAGACAGGGGGCAGCCCCAGCATTTT | CASSGRDRGQPQHF
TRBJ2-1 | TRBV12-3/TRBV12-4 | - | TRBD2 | TGTGTCACCCGGCGGGGGGACAATGAGCAGTTCTTC | CVTRRGDNEQFF
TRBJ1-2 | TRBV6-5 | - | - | TGTGCCAGCAGTTACTCGACGGCAGTCTATGGCTACACCTTC | CASSYSTAVYGYTF
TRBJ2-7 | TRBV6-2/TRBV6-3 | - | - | TGTGCCAGCAGTTACCTAGAGGGCAGCTACGAGCAGTACTTC | CASSYLEGSYEQYF
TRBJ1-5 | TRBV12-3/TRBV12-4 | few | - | TGTGCCAGCAGTTTAGGTGATCAGCCCCAGCATTTT | CASSLGDQPQHF
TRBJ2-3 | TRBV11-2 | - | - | TGTGCCAGCAGCTCATGGGAGCGCACAGATACGCAGTATTTT | CASSSWERTDTQYF